This T cell receptor beta chain was captured by sequencing in a study of blood T cell repertoires in COVID-19. Study context: The study drew acute and convalescent COVID-19 samples from the United States, Italy and Spain.

V shed 3 bases and J 5 bases; nucleotides not matched to a gene: 2. From germline, CDR1 is LGHNA and CDR2 YNFKEQ. This CDR3 is built from 14 residues. The repertoire was sequenced with immunoSEQ multiplex PCR; TCRdb's copy has only in-frame clones and lacks some. There are about 88,000 clones in the sample; 85% to 95% occur only once, and about 1.8% lies in the top ten. The rearrangement uses TRBV4-2 and TRBJ2-7; TRBD2 aligns across 12 bases. This receptor was identified in a man aged 55 to 70 with acute or convalescent COVID-19. Sequenced input: peripheral blood. The CDR3 reads CASSQASGRDEQYF. Written as DNA, the CDR3 is TGTGCCAGCAGCCAGGCTAGCGGGAGGGACGAGCAGTACTTC.